This T cell receptor beta chain emerged from a study of neurological immune-mediated disorders. The CDR3 totals 16 residues. V was pared by 5 bases and J by 2 bases, with 16 bases between. A single record per CDR3 protein comes from TCRdb applying MiXCR to the 5' RACE reads. The table records some 120,000 distinct CDR3 sequences, roughly 3.2% of them present only once. This clonotype has at least ten counts. This chain uses TRBV12-3 or TRBV12-4 with TRBJ2-1, with D uncertain. The clonotype originates from a woman aged 25 to 39 with multiple sclerosis. Source material: PBMCs. CDR3 DNA sequence: TGTGCCAGCAGTCCCTCAGACACGGTCCCCTACAATGAGCAGTTCTTC. Residues: CASSPSDTVPYNEQFF.